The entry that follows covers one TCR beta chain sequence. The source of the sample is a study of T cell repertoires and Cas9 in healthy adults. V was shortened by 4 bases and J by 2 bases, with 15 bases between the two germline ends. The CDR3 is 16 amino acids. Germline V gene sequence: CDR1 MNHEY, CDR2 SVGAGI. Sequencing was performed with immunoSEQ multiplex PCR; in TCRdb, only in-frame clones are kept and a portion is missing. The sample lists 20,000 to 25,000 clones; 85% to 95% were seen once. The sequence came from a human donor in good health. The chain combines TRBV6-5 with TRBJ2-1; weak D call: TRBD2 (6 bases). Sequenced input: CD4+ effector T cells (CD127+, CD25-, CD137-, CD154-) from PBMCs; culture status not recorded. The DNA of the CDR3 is TGTGCCAGCAGTTTTGCCGGGAGTGTGACCTACAATGAGCAGTTCTTC. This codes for CASSFAGSVTYNEQFF.